Sequencing of this T cell receptor (beta chain) was carried out in a study of blood T cell repertoires in COVID-19. Turning to the study itself: The United States, Italy and Spain supplied acute and convalescent COVID-19 samples. Sources were T cells, B-cell-depleted T cells, or PBMCs; the material itself was cDNA or gDNA.

Original processing methods: Quantification of nucleated cells was approximated via reference gene primer amplification. Measured with immunoSEQ multiplex PCR; TCRdb has only the in-frame clones, and not every one. V and J calls and clone size follow that table, whereas D and trimming were derived from the DNA. The table shows about 520,000 clones, with approximately 85% occurring only once. The CDR3 extends over 16 amino acids. CDR1 is KGHSH and CDR2 is LQKENI in the germline V gene. Trimming shortened V by 6 bases and J by 2 bases, and 14 bases separated the two germline ends. This sequence joins TRBV18 and TRBJ1-6, with a possible D match to TRBD1 (6 bases). The sequenced material came from peripheral blood. The sequence was obtained from a human donor in a cohort sampled during active COVID-19. CDR3 nucleotides: TGTGCCAGCTCCCCCCAACAGGGTACCTATAATTCACCCCTCCACTTT. Protein product: CASSPQQGTYNSPLHF.